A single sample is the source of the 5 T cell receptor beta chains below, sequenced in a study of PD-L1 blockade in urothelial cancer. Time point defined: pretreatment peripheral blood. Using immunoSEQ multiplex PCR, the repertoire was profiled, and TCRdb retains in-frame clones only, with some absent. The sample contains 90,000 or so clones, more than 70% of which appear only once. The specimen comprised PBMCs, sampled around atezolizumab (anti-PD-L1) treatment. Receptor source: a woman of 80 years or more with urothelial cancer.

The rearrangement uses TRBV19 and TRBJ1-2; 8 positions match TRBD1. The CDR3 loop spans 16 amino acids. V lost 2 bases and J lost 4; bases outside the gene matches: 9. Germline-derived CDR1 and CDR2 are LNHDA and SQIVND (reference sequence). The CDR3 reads CASSIIGTGQLYGYTF. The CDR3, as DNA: TGTGCCAGTAGTATAATCGGGACAGGACAGCTCTATGGCTACACCTTC. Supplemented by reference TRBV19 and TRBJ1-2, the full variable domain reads DGGITQSPKYLFRKEGQNVTLSCEQNLNHDAMYWYRQDPGQGLRLIYYSQIVNDFQKGDIAEGYSVSREKKESFPLTVTSAQKNPTAFYLCASSIIGTGQLYGYTFGSGTRLTVV.

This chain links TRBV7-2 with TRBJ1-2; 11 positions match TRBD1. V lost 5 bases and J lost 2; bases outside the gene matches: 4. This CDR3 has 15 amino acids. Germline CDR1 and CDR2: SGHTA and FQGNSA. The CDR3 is CASSTRDRGNYGYTF. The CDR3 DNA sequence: TGTGCCAGCAGCACCAGGGACAGGGGGAACTATGGCTACACCTTC.

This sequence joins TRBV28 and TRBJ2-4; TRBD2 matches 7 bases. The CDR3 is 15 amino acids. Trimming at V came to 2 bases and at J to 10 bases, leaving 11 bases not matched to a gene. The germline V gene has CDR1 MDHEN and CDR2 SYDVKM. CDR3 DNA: TGTGCCAGCAGTTTACAGTCCTTCCAGCGGGAAATTCAGTACTTC. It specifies CASSLQSFQREIQYF. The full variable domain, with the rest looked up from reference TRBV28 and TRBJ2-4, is DVKVTQSSRYLVKRTGEKVFLECVQDMDHENMFWYRQDPGLGLRLIYFSYDVKMKEKGDIPEGYSVSREKKERFSLILESASTNQTSMYLCASSLQSFQREIQYFGAGTRLSVL.

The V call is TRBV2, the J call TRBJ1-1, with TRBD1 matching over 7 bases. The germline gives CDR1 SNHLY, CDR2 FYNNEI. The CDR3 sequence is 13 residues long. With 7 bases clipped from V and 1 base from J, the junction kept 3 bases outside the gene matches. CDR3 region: CASTGTANTEAFF. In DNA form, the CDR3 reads TGTGCCAGCACGGGGACAGCGAACACTGAAGCTTTCTTT.

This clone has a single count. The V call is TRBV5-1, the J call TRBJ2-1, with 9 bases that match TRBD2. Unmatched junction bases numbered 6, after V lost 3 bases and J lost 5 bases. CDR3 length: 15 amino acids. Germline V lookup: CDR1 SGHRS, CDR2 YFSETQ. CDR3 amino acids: CASSSSGRPNNEQFF. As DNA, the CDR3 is TGCGCCAGCAGCTCGAGCGGGAGGCCAAACAATGAGCAGTTCTTC.